These 8 T cell receptor beta chains share one sample of origin, sequenced in a study of OX40 agonist ivuxolimab in advanced cancers. Assay: immunoSEQ multiplex PCR; the TCRdb copy retains only in-frame clones and omits some. This sample has 39,000 or so clones, with 70% to 90% found just once. Sequenced here: CD4+ or CD8+ T cells sorted from blood, sampled in a trial of the OX40 agonist ivuxolimab. The receptors come from an adult with an advanced solid tumor such as melanoma, head and neck, liver or kidney cancer.

This clone was observed once. The chain combines TRBV9 with TRBJ2-7, with TRBD2 identical over 11 bases. J lost 4 bases, V lost 4 bases, and 1 base had no gene match. This CDR3 has 13 amino acids. The germline V gene has CDR1 SGDLS and CDR2 YYNGEE. In DNA form, the CDR3 reads TGTGCCAGCAGCCTAGCGGGAGGTTACGAGCAGTACTTC. Its translation is CASSLAGGYEQYF.

This clone appeared a single time. The chain recombines TRBV7-6 with TRBJ2-6, with D perhaps matching TRBD1 (5 bases). V lost 5 bases to trimming and J lost 4 bases, with 15 bases between them. CDR3 length: 16 amino acids. Germline V CDR1 and CDR2: SGHVS, FNYEAQ. CDR3 nucleotide sequence: TGTGCCAGCAGCCTATCAGGGTTGTACGGGGCCAACGTCCTGACTTTC. Translated, it gives CASSLSGLYGANVLTF.

The genes are TRBV2 and TRBJ2-5, with a tentative D call TRBD2 (6 bases). Germline CDR1 is SNHLY and CDR2 is FYNNEI. The CDR3 is 15 residues long. V was pared by 4 bases and J by 4 bases, with 16 bases between. The CDR3 DNA is TGTGCCAGCAGTGGTACGCCTAGCGAAGGAGAGACCCAGTACTTC. This gives the protein CASSGTPSEGETQYF.

The V call is TRBV28, the J call TRBJ2-7; D call uncertain. The CDR3 has 14 amino acids. Germline V gives CDR1 MDHEN, CDR2 SYDVKM. Trimming took off 5 bases at V and 2 bases at J, with 13 bases between the two ends. In DNA, the CDR3 is TGTGCCAGCAGTCTAAAGACAAGAACCTACGAGCAGTACTTC. Its protein product is CASSLKTRTYEQYF.

This chain uses TRBV19 with TRBJ2-7, with 9 nucleotides matching TRBD1. CDR1 is LNHDA, CDR2 SQIVND, per germline (reference sequence). CDR3 length: 13 residues. J gave up 4 bases and V 8 bases, and 6 bases lay outside the gene matches. In nucleotides, the CDR3 is TGTGCCAGTGCCGGACAGGGGCTTTACGAGCAGTACTTC. Translation gives CASAGQGLYEQYF.

This clone has only a few counts. The genes are TRBV7-9 and TRBJ2-1, with D perhaps TRBD1 or TRBD2 (6 bases each). The CDR3 runs to 15 residues. Germline CDR1 SEHNR, CDR2 FQNEAQ (reference sequence). Trimming left V 2 bases short and J 0 bases short, with 8 bases between. The CDR3 here is CASSLKGGSYNEQFF. CDR3 coding DNA: TGTGCCAGCAGCTTAAAGGGGGGCTCCTACAATGAGCAGTTCTTC.

The chain carries TRBV11-2 and TRBJ2-5; 11 bases agree with TRBD1. CDR1 is SGHAT, CDR2 FQNNGV, per germline. V shed 1 base, J shed 7 bases, and the junction held 8 bases outside the gene matches. CDR3 size: 16 residues. CDR3 nucleotide sequence: TGTGCCAGCAGCTTAGTGGACAGGGGGCTCGGGGGGACCCAGTACTTC. Protein: CASSLVDRGLGGTQYF.

The V call is TRBV27, the J call TRBJ1-2; TRBD1 matches at 8 bases. V was clipped by 8 bases and J by 8 bases; unmatched bases: 10. CDR1 is MNHEY and CDR2 is SMNVEV in the germline V gene (reference sequence). This CDR3 comprises 13 residues. CDR3 amino acids: CASRSPGGHGYTF. The CDR3 DNA reads TGTGCCAGCCGGAGTCCAGGGGGCCACGGCTACACCTTC.